This T cell receptor (beta chain) was retrieved from a study of OX40 agonist ivuxolimab in advanced cancers. Background on the study: Patients with prior anti-PD-1, anti-PD-L1 or anti-CTLA-4 therapy were eligible; 40% had some. Study-wide points: Dosing at 0.1 to 3.0 mg/kg was accompanied by clonal expansion of CD4+ and CD8+ blood T cells by week 6. On average, CD8+ T cells had more expanded clones than CD4+. The authors did not determine the antigen specificity of the expanded peripheral T cells.

As regards this clone: Its target is unknown.

Generated by immunoSEQ multiplex PCR, the TCRdb table keeps only in-frame clones and is missing some. Altogether roughly 79,000 clones are present, about 90% being singletons, with the ten largest covering around 1.7%. Trimming removed 4 bases at V and 4 bases at J, with 13 bases between. Per the germline V gene, CDR1 is MNHEY and CDR2 is SVGAGI. This CDR3 contains 14 residues. This clonotype was sampled from an adult with an advanced solid tumor such as melanoma, head and neck, liver or kidney cancer. The specimen was CD4+ or CD8+ T cells sorted from blood, collected in a trial of the OX40 agonist ivuxolimab. The chain couples TRBV6-5 to TRBJ2-5, with a weak D call TRBD2 (6 bases). The CDR3, as DNA: TGTGCCAGCAGTTCCTTGGGCGGGACAGAGACCCAGTACTTC. Its translation: CASSSLGGTETQYF.